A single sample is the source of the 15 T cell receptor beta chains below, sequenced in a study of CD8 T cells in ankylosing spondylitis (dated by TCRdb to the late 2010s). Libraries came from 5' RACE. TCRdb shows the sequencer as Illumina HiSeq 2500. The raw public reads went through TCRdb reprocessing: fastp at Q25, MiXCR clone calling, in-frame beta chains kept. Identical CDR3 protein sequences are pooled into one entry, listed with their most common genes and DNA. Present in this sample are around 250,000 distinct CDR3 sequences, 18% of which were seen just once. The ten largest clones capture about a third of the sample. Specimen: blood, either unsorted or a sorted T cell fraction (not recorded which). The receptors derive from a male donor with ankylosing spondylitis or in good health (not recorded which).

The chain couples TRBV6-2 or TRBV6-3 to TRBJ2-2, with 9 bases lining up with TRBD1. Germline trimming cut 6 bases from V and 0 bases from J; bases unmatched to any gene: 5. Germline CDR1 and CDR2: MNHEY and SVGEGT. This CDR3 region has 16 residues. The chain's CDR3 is CASRGDRVTNTGELFF. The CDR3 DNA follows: TGTGCCAGCAGGGGGGACAGGGTCACGAACACCGGGGAGCTGTTTTTT.

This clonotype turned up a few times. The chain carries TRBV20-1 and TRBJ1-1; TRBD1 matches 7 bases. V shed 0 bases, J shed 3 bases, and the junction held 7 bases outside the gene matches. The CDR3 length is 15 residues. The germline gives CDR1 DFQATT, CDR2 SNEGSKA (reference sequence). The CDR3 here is CSARDEGAWDTEAFF. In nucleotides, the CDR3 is TGCAGTGCTAGAGATGAGGGGGCTTGGGACACTGAAGCTTTCTTT.

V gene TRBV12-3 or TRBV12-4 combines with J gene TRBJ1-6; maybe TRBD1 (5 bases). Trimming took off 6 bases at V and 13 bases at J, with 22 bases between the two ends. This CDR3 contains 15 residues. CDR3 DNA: TGTGCCAGCAGCCCGACAGAGAGCGGGGGATTCCCCCTCCACTTT. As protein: CASSPTESGGFPLHF.

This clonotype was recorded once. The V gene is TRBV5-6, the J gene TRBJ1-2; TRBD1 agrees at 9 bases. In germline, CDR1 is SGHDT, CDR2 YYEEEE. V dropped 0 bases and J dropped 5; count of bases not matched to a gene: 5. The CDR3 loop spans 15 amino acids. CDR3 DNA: TGTGCCAGCAGCTTGGTGGACAGGGGTCCTTATGGCTACACCTTC. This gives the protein CASSLVDRGPYGYTF.

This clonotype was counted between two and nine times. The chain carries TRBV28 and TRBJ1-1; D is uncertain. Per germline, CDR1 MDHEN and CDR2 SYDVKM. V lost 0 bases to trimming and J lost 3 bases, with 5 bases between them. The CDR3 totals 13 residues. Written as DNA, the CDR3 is TGTGCCAGCAGTTTATGGAAATACACTGAAGCTTTCTTT. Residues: CASSLWKYTEAFF.

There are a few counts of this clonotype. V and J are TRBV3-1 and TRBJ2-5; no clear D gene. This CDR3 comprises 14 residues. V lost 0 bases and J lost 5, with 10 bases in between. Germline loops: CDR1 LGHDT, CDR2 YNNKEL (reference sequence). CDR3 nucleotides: TGTGCCAGCAGCCAAGAAGTGAAATGGGAGACCCAGTACTTC. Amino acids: CASSQEVKWETQYF.

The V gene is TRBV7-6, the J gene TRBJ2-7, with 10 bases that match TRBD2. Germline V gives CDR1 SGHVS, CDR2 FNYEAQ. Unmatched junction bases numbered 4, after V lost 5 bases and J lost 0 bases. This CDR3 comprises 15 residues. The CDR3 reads CASSPRLAGSYEQYF. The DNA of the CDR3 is TGTGCCAGCAGCCCGCGACTAGCGGGCTCCTACGAGCAGTACTTC.

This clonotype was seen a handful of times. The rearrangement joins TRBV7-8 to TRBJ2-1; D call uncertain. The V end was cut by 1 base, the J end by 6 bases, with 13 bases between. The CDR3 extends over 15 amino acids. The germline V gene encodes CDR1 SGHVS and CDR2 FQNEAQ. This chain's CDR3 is CASSLVIAGLNEQFF. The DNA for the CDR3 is TGTGCCAGCAGCTTAGTTATAGCTGGGCTCAATGAGCAGTTCTTC.

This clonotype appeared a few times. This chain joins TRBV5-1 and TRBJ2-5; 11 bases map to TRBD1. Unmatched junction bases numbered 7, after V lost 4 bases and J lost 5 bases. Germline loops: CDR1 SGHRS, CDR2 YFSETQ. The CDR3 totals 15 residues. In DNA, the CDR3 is TGCGCCAGCAGCCCGGGACAGGGGGTCGTGGAGACCCAGTACTTC. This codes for CASSPGQGVVETQYF.

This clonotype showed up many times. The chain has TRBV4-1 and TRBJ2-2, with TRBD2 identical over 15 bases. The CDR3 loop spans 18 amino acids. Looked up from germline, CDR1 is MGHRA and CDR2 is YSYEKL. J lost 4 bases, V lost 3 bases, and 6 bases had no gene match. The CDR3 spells CASSHLGLAGGPTGELFF. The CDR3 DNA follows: TGCGCCAGCAGCCATCTGGGACTAGCGGGAGGTCCCACCGGGGAGCTGTTTTTT.

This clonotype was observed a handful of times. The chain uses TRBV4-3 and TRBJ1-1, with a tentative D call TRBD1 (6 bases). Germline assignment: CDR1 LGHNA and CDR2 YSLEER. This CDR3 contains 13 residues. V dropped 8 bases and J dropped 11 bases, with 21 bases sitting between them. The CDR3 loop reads CASGLRGGADAFF. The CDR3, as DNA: TGCGCCAGCGGTCTGAGGGGGGGCGCGGATGCTTTCTTT.

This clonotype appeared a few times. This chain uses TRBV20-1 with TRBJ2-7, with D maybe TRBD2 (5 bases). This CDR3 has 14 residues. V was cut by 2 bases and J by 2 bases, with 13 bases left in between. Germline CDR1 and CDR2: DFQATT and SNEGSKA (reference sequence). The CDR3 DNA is TGCAGTGCTAGATGGGCGGGTGGCCCCTACGAGCAGTACTTC. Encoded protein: CSARWAGGPYEQYF.

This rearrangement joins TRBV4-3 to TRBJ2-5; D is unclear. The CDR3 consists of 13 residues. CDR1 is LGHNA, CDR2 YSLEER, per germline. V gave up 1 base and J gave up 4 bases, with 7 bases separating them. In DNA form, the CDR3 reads TGCGCCAGCAGCCAAGGAAGGATAGAGACCCAGTACTTC. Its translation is CASSQGRIETQYF.

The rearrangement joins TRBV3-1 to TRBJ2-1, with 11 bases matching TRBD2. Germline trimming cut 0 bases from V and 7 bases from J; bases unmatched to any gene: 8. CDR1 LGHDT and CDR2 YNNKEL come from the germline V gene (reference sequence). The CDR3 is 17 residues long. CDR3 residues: CASSQEEASGRSNEQFF. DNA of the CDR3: TGTGCCAGCAGCCAAGAAGAGGCTAGCGGGAGGAGTAATGAGCAGTTCTTC.

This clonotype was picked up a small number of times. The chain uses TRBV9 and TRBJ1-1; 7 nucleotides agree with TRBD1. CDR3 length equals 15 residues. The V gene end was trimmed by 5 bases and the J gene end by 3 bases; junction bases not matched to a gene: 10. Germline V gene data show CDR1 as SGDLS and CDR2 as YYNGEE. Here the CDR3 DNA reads TGTGCCAGCAGTCCGGAAGGGACAGCTTACACTGAAGCTTTCTTT. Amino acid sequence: CASSPEGTAYTEAFF.